This T cell receptor (beta chain) was sequenced during a study of blood T cell repertoires in COVID-19. Overall study: Sites in the United States, Italy and Spain provided acute and convalescent COVID-19 samples. T cells, B-cell-depleted T cells, or PBMCs provided the cDNA or gDNA that served as material.

There are 17 residues in the CDR3. The V gene end was trimmed by 3 bases and the J gene end by 4 bases; junction bases not matched to a gene: 12. Germline loops: CDR1 SGHNT, CDR2 YYREEE (reference sequence). Authors' methods: Amplification of reference gene primers provided the estimated nucleated cell counts. Profiling relied on immunoSEQ multiplex PCR, and the TCRdb table lists in-frame clones only, not all of them. The V and J calls and clone size come from that table; D and trimming were worked out from the DNA. The sample has approximately 92,000 clones, 75% to 85% seen once. The sequenced sample consisted of peripheral blood. The V gene is TRBV5-4, the J gene TRBJ2-2, with TRBD2 matching 7 bases. The source of this sequence is a man in his fifties or sixties with acute or convalescent COVID-19. This CDR3 reads CASSSLGGAGTTGELFF. The CDR3 region has the DNA TGTGCCAGCAGCTCCCTAGGCGGAGCGGGGACCACCGGGGAGCTGTTTTTT.